This T cell receptor (beta chain) came from a study of blood T cell repertoires in COVID-19. Study summary: The cDNA or gDNA used as material had been derived from T cells, B-cell-depleted T cells, or PBMCs.

How the authors handled the data: By means of reference gene primer amplification, nucleated cell counts were estimated. The protocol was immunoSEQ multiplex PCR, while the TCRdb copy is restricted to in-frame clones and leaves out a portion. V, J and clone size derive from that table, while D and trimming were established from the DNA sequence. Of 430,000 or so clones listed, roughly 90% were seen once; the top ten hold approximately 1.8%. The CDR3 runs 14 residues. The germline CDR1 and CDR2 sequences are SGHAT and FQNNGV. The V and J ends lost 6 bases and 5 bases, in that order; junction bases with no gene match: 1. Participant reports of clinical history set cohort assignment.

This sequence joins TRBV11-2 and TRBJ2-1, with TRBD2 matching over 13 bases. This sequence originates from a middle-aged woman who had recovered from COVID-19. The sample consisted of PBMCs or T cells enriched from blood (not recorded which). This CDR3 reads CASRLAGGHNEQFF. The CDR3 DNA sequence: TGTGCCAGCAGACTAGCGGGAGGGCACAATGAGCAGTTCTTC.